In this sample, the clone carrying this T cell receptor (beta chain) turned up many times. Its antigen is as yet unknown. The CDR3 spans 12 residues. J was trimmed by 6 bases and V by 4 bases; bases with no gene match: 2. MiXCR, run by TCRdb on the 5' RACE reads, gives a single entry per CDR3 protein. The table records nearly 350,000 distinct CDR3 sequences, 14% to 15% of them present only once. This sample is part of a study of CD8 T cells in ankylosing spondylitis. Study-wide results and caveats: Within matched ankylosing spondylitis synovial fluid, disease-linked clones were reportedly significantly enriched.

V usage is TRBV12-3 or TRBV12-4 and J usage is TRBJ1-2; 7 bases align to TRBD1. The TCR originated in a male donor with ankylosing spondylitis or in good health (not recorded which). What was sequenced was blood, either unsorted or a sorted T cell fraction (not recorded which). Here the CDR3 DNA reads TGTGCCAGCAGTTCCCAGGGGGATGGCTACACCTTC. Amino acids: CASSSQGDGYTF.